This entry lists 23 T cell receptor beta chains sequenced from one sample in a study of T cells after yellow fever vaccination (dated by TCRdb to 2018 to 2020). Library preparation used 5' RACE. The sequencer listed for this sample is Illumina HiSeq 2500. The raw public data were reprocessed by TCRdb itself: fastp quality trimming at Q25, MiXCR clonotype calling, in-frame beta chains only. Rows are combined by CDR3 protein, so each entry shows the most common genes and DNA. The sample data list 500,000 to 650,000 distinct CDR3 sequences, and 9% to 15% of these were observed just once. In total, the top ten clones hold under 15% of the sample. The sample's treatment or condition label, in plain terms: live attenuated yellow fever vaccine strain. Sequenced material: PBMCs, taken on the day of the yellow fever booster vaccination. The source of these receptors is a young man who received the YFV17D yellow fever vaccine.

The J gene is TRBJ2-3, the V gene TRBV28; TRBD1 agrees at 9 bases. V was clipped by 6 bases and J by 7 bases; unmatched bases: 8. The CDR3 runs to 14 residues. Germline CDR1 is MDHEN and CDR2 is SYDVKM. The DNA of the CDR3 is TGTGCCAGCAGGCGGACAGGGGCTTCTAATACGCAGTATTTT. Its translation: CASRRTGASNTQYF.

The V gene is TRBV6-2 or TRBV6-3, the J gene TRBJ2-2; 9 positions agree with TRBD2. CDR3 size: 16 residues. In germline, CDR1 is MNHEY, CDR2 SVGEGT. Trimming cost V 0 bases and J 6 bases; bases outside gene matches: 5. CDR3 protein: CASSYSGLAIAGELFF. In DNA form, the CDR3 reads TGTGCCAGCAGTTACTCGGGACTAGCAATCGCCGGGGAGCTGTTTTTT.

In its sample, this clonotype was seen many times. In nucleotides, the CDR3 is TGTGCCAGCAGCTTAGCGATTGCGGCGGGCGGGGAGCTGTTTTTT. It specifies CASSLAIAAGGELFF. This chain links TRBV7-9 with TRBJ2-2; D is perhaps TRBD2 (5 bases). Trimming removed 0 bases from V and 7 bases from J, with 12 bases in between. The germline V gene encodes CDR1 SEHNR and CDR2 FQNEAQ (reference sequence). The CDR3 extends over 15 amino acids.

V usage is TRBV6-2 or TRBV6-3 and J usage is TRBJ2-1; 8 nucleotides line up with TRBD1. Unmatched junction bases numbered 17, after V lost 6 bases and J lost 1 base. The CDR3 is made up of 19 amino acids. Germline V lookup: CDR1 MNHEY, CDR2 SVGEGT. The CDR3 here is CASRQAGTGEPKSYNEQFF. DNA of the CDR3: TGTGCCAGCAGACAGGCCGGGACAGGAGAACCGAAATCCTACAATGAGCAGTTCTTC.

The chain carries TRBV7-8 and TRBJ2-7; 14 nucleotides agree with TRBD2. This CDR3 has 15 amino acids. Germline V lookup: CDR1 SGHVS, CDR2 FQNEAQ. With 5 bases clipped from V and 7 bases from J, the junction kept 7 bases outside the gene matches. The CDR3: CASSIGTSGSSEQYF. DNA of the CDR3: TGTGCCAGCAGCATCGGGACTAGCGGGAGTTCAGAGCAGTACTTC.

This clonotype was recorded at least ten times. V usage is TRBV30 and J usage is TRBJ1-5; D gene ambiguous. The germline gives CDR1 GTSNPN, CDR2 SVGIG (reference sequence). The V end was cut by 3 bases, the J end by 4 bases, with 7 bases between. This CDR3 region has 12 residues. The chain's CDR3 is CAWREGNQPQHF. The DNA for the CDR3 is TGTGCCTGGAGGGAAGGGAATCAGCCCCAGCATTTT.

Here the CDR3 DNA reads TGCGCCAGCAGTGAAGTCCTGGGACTAGCGGGAGGCGAGCAGTACTTC. Protein: CASSEVLGLAGGEQYF. This chain connects TRBV10-1 to TRBJ2-7, with TRBD2 matching 15 bases. Germline V lookup: CDR1 WNHNN, CDR2 SYGVQD (reference sequence). The CDR3 spans 16 residues. With 3 bases clipped from V and 6 bases from J, the junction kept 6 bases outside the gene matches.

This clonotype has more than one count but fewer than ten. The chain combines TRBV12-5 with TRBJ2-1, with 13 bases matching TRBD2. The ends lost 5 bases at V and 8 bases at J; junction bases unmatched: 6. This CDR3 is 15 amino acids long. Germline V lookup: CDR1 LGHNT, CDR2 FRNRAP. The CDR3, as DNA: TGTGCTAGTGGTCTACGGACTAGCGGGAGCTATGAGCAGTTCTTC. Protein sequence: CASGLRTSGSYEQFF.

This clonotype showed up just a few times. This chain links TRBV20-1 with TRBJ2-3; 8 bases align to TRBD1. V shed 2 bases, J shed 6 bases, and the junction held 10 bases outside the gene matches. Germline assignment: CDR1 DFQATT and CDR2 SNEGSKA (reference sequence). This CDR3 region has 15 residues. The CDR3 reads CSARRDRSPLDTQYF. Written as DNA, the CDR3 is TGCAGTGCTAGAAGGGACAGGAGTCCCCTGGATACGCAGTATTTT.

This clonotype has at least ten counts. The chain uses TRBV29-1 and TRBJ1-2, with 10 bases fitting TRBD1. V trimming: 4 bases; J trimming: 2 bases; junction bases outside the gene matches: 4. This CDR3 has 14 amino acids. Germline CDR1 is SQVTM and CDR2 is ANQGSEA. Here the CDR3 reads CSVGRGQGNYGYTF. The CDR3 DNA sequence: TGCAGCGTTGGGAGGGGACAGGGGAACTATGGCTACACCTTC.

CDR3: CASSPPEPREQYF. CDR3 nucleotides: TGTGCCAGCAGCCCACCAGAACCGCGGGAGCAGTACTTC. The rearrangement links TRBV7-2 to TRBJ2-7; D unresolved. V lost 5 bases and J 7 bases, leaving 15 bases between the germline ends. The CDR3 extends over 13 amino acids. Looked up from germline, CDR1 is SGHTA and CDR2 is FQGNSA.

The CDR3 is CASSYAISNQPQHF. The CDR3 nucleotides read TGTGCCAGCAGTTACGCAATCAGCAATCAGCCCCAGCATTTT. The V gene is TRBV6-5, the J gene TRBJ1-5; D gene unclear. CDR1 is MNHEY and CDR2 is SVGAGI in the germline V gene. V lost 2 bases and J lost 1, with 6 bases in between. This CDR3 contains 14 residues.

The chain's CDR3 is CASSQANAEQYF. Here the CDR3 DNA reads TGTGCCAGCAGCCAGGCAAACGCCGAGCAGTACTTC. The genes are TRBV6-5 and TRBJ2-7, with unresolved D. Germline-derived CDR1 and CDR2 are MNHEY and SVGAGI. The V gene lost 6 bases and the J gene lost 6 bases, with 12 bases spanning the gap. The CDR3 loop spans 12 amino acids.

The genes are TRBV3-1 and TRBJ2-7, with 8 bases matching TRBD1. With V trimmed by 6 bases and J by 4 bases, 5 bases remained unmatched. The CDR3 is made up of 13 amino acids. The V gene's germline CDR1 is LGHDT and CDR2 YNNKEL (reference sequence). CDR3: CASRTGEDYEQYF. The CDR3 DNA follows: TGTGCCAGCAGGACAGGGGAGGATTACGAGCAGTACTTC.

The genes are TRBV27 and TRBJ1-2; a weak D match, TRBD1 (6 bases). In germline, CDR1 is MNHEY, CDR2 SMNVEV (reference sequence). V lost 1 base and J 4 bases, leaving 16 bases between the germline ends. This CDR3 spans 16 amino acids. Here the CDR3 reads CASSLYSGALTYGYTF. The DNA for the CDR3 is TGTGCCAGCAGTTTATACTCAGGGGCGCTTACCTATGGCTACACCTTC.

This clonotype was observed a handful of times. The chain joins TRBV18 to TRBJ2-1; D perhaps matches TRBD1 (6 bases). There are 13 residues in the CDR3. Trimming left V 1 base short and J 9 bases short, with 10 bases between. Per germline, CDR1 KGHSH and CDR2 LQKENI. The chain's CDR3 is CASSPRGQGEQFF. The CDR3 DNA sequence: TGTGCCAGCTCACCACGGGGGCAAGGTGAGCAGTTCTTC. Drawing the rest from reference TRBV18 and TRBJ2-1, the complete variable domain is NAGVMQNPRHLVRRRGQEARLRCSPMKGHSHVYWYRQLPEEGLKFMVYLQKENIIDESGMPKERFSAEFPKEGPSILRIQQVVRGDSAAYFCASSPRGQGEQFFGPGTRLTVL.

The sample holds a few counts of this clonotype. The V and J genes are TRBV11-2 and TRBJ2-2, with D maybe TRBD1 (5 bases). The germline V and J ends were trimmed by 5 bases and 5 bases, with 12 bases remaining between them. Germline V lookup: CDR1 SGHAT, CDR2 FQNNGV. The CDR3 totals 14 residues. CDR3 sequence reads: CASSEERGTGELFF. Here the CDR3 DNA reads TGTGCCAGCAGCGAAGAAAGGGGTACCGGGGAGCTGTTTTTT.

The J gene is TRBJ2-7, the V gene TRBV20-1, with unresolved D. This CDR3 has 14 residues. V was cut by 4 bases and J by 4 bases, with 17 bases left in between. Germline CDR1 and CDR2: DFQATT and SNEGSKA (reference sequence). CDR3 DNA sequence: TGCAGTGCTACACCAGACTCCGCAAGATACGAGCAGTACTTC. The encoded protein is CSATPDSARYEQYF.

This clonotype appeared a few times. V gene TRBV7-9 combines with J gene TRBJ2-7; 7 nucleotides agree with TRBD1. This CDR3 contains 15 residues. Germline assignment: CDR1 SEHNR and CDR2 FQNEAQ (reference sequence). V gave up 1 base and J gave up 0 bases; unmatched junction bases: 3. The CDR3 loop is CASSLGGTASYEQYF. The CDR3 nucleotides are TGTGCCAGCAGCTTAGGGGGGACAGCCTCCTACGAGCAGTACTTC.

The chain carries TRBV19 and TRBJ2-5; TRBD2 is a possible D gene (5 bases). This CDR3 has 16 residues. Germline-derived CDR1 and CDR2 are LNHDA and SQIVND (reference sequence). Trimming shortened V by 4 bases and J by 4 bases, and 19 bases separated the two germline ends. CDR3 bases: TGTGCCAGTAGTACACCCTCGAGGGCCGGCGGAGAGACCCAGTACTTC. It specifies CASSTPSRAGGETQYF.

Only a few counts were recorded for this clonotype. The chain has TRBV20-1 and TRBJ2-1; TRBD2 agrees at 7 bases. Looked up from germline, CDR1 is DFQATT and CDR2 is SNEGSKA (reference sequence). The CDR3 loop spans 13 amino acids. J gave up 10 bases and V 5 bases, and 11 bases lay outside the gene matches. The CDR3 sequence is CSAERIAGEEQFF. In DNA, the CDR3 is TGCAGTGCTGAAAGAATCGCGGGAGAGGAGCAGTTCTTC.

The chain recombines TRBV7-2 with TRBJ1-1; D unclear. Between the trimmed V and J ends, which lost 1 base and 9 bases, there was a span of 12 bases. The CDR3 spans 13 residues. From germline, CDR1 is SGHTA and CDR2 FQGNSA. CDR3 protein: CASSLGLLRQAFF. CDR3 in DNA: TGTGCCAGCAGCTTAGGACTCCTCCGGCAAGCTTTCTTT.

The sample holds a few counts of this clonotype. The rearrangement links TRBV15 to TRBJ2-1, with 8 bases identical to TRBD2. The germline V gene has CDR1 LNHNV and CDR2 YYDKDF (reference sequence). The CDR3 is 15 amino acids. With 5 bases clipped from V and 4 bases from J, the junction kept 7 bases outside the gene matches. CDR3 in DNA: TGTGCCACCAGCGGGCGCTTAGCGGGGTACAATGAGCAGTTCTTC. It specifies CATSGRLAGYNEQFF.